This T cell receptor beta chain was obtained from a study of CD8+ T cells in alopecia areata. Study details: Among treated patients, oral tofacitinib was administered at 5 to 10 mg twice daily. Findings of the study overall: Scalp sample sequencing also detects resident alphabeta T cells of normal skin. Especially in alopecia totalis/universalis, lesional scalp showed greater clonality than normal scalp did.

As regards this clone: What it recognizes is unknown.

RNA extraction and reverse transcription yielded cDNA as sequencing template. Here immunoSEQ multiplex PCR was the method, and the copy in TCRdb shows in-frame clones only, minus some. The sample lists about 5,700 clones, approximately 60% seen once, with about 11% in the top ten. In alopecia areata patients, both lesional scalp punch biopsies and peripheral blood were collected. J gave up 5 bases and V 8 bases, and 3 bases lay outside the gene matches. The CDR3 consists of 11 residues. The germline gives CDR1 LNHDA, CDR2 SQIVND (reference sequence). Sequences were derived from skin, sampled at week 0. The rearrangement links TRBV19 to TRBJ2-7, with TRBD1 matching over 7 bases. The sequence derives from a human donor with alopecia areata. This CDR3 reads CASGDRDEQYF. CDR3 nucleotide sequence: TGTGCCAGTGGTGACAGGGACGAGCAGTACTTC.